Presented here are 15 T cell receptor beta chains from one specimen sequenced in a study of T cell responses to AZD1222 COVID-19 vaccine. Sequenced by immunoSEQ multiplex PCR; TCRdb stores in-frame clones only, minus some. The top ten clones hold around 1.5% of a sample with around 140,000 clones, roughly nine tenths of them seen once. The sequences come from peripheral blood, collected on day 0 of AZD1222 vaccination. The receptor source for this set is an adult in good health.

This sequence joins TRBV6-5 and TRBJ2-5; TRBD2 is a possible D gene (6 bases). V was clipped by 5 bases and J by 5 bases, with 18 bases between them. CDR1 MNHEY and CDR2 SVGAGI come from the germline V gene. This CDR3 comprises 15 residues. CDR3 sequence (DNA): TGTGCCAGCAGTAGGAGGGTAGGCGGGTCCGAGACCCAGTACTTC. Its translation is CASSRRVGGSETQYF.

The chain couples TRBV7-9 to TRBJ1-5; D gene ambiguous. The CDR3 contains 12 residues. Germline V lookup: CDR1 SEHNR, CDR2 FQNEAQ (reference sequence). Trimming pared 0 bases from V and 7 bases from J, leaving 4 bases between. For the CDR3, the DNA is TGTGCCAGCAGCTTAGCGATCCAGCCCCAGCATTTT. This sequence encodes CASSLAIQPQHF.

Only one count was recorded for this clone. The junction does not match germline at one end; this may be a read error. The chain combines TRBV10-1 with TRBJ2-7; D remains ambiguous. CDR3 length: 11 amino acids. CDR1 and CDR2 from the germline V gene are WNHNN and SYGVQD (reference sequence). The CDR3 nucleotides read TGCGCCAGCTCAAACTCCCACGAGCAGTACTTC. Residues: CASSNSHEQYF.

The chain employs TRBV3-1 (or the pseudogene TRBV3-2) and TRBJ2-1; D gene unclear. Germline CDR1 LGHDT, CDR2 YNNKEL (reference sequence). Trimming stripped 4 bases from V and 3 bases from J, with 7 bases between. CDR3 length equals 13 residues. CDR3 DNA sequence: TGTGCCAGCAGCCGGAGCAGCTACAATGAGCAGTTCTTC. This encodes CASSRSSYNEQFF.

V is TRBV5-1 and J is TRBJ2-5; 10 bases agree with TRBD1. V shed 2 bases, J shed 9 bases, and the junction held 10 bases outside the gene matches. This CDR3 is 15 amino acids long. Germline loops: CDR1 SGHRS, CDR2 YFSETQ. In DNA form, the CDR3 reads TGCGCCAGCAGCTTTGGGACAGGGGCCGCCTCAGCCCAGTACTTC. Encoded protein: CASSFGTGAASAQYF.

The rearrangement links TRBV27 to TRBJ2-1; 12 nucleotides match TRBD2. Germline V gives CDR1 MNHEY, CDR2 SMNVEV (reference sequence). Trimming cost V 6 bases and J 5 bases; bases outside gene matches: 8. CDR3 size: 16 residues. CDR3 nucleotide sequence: TGTGCCAGCAGATCTAGCGGGGGGGCTTCGGACAATGAGCAGTTCTTC. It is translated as CASRSSGGASDNEQFF.

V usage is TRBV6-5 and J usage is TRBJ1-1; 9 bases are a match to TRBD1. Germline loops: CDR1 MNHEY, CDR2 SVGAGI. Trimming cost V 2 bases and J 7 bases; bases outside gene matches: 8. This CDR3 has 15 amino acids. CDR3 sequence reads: CASSYTYRGRGEAFF. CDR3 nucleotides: TGTGCCAGCAGTTACACCTACAGGGGGCGTGGTGAAGCTTTCTTT.

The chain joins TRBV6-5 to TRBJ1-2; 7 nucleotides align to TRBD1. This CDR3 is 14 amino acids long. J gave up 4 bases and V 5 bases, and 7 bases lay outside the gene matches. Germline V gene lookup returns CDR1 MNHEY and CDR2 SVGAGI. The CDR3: CASSPGQTVYGYTF. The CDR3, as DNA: TGTGCCAGCAGTCCGGGACAGACAGTCTATGGCTACACCTTC.

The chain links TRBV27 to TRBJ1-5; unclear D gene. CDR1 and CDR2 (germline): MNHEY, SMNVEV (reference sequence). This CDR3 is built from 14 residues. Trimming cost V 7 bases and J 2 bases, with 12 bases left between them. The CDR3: CASMGGYGNQPQHF. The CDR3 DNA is TGTGCCAGCATGGGAGGGTATGGCAATCAGCCCCAGCATTTT.

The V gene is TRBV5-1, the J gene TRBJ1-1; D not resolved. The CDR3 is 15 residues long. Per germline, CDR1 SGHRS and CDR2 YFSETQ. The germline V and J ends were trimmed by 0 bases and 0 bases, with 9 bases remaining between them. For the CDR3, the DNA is TGCGCCAGCAGCTTGGCTCAGCCTATGAACACTGAAGCTTTCTTT. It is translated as CASSLAQPMNTEAFF.

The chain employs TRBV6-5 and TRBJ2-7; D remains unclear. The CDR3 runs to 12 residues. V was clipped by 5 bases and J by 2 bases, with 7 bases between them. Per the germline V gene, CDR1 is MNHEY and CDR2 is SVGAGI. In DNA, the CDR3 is TGTGCCAGCAGTCTCCGAGCCTACGAGCAGTACTTC. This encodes CASSLRAYEQYF.

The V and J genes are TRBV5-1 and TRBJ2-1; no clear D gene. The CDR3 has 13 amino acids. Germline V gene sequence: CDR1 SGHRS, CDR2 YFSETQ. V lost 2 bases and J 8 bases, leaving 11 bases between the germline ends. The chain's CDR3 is CASSLKTGDEQFF. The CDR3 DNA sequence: TGCGCCAGCAGCTTAAAGACTGGCGATGAGCAGTTCTTC.

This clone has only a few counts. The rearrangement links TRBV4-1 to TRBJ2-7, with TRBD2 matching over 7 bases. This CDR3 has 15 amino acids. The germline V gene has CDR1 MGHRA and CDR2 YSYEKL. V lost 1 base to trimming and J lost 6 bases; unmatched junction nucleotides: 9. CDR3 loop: CASSQVASGLAEQYF. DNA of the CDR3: TGCGCCAGCAGCCAAGTCGCTAGCGGCCTAGCCGAGCAGTACTTC.

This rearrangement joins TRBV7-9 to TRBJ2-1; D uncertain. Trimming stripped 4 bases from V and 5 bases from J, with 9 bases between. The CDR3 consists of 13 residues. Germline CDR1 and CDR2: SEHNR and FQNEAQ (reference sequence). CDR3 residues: CASSSTEDNEQFF. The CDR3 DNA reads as TGTGCCAGCAGCTCCACAGAAGACAATGAGCAGTTCTTC.

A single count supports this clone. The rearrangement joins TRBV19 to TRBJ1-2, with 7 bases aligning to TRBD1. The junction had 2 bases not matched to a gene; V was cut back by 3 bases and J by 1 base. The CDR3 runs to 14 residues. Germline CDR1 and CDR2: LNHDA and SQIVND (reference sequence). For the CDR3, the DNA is TGTGCCAGTAGTATGGGACAGCTTAACTATGGCTACACCTTC. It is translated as CASSMGQLNYGYTF.